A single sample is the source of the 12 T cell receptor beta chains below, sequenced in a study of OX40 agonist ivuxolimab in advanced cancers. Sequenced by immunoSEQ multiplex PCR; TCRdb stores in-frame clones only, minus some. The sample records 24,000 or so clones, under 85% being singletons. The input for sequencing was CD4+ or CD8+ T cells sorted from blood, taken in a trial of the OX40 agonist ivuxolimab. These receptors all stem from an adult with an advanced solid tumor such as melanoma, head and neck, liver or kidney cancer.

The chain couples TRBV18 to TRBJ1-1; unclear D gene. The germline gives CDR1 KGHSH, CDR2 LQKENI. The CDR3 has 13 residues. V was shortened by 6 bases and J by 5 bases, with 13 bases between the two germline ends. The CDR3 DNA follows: TGTGCCAGCTCCCTTTACACTGAGACTGAAGCTTTCTTT. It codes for CASSLYTETEAFF.

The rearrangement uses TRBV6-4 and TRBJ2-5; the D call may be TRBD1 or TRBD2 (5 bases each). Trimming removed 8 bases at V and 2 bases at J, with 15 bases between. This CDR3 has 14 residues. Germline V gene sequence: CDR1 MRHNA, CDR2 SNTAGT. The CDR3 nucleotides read TGTGCCAGCGACCGGGGCTATTATCAAGAGACCCAGTACTTC. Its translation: CASDRGYYQETQYF.

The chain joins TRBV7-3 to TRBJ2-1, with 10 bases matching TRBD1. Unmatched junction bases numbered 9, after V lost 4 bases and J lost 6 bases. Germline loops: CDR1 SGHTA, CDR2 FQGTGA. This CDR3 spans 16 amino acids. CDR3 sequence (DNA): TGTGCCAGCAGCTCAACCGGGACAGGGGTTCTCAATGAGCAGTTCTTC. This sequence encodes CASSSTGTGVLNEQFF.

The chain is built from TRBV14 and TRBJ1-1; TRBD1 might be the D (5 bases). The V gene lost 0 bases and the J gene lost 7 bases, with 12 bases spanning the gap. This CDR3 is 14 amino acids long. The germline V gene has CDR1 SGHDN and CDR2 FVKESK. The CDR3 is CASSQDLGRGEAFF. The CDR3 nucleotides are TGTGCCAGCAGCCAAGATCTAGGTAGGGGTGAAGCTTTCTTT. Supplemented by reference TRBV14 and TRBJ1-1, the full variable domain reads EAGVTQFPSHSVIEKGQTVTLRCDPISGHDNLYWYRRVMGKEIKFLLHFVKESKQDESGMPNNRFLAERTGGTYSTLKVQPAELEDSGVYFCASSQDLGRGEAFFGQGTRLTVV.

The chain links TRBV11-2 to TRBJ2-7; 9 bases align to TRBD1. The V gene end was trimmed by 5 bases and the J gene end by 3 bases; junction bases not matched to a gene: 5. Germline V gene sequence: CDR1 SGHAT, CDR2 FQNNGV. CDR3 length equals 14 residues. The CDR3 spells CASSGDRDLYEQYF. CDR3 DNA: TGTGCCAGCAGCGGGGACAGGGACCTCTACGAGCAGTACTTC.

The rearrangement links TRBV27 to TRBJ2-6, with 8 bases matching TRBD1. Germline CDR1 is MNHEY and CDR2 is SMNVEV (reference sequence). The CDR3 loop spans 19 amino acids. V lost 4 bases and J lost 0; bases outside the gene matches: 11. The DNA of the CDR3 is TGTGCCAGCAGTTCCCCTAGACAGGGGCGTTTCTCTGGGGCCAACGTCCTGACTTTC. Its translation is CASSSPRQGRFSGANVLTF.

This CDR3 is CASSPWAGETQYF. CDR3 nucleotides: TGTGCCAGCTCACCATGGGCGGGGGAGACCCAGTACTTC. The chain links TRBV18 to TRBJ2-5, with a weak D call TRBD2 (6 bases). Trimming left V 2 bases short and J 5 bases short, with 9 bases between. Germline-derived CDR1 and CDR2 are KGHSH and LQKENI. CDR3 length: 13 residues.

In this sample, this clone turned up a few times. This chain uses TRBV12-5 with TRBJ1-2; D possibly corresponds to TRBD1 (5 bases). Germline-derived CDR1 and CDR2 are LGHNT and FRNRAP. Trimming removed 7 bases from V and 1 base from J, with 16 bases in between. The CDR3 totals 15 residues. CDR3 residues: CASAPPQGFNYGYTF. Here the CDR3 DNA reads TGTGCTAGTGCCCCTCCGCAGGGATTTAACTATGGCTACACCTTC.

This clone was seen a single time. The CDR3 sequence: CASSFSANTEAFF. The CDR3 nucleotides read TGTGCCAGCAGCTTCTCGGCAAACACTGAAGCTTTCTTT. This chain connects TRBV11-3 to TRBJ1-1, with unresolved D. This CDR3 comprises 13 residues. V shed 3 bases and J shed 2 bases, with 7 bases lying between them. Germline lookup yields CDR1 SGHNT and CDR2 YENEEA.

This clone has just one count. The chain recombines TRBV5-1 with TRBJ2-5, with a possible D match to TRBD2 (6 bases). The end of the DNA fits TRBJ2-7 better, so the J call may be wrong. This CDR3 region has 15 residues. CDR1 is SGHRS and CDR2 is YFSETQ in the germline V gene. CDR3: CASSPGSRSSYEQYF. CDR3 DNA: TGCGCCAGCAGCCCCGGGAGTAGAAGCTCCTACGAGCAGTACTTC.

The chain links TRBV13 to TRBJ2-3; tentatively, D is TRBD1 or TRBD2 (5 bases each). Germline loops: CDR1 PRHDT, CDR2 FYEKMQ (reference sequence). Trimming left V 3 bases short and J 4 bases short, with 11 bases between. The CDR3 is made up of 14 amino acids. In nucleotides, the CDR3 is TGTGCCAGCAGCTTGGGGGAATGGGCAGATACGCAGTATTTT. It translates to CASSLGEWADTQYF.

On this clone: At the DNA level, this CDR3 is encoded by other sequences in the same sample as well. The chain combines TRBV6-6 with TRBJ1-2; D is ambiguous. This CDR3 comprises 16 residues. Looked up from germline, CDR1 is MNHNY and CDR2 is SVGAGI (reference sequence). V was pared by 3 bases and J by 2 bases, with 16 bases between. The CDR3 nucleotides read TGTGCCAGCAGTTATTATGGAGGGCAGGACAACTATGGCTACACCTTC. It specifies CASSYYGGQDNYGYTF.